This T cell receptor (beta chain) was captured in a study of blood T cell repertoires in COVID-19. This CDR3 spans 12 amino acids. Germline-derived CDR1 and CDR2 are SQVTM and ANQGSEA. Trimming removed 4 bases from V and 7 bases from J, with 13 bases in between. This clone came up a few times. Assay: immunoSEQ multiplex PCR; the TCRdb copy retains only in-frame clones and omits some. The top ten hold about 6.9% of the sample, which has around 250,000 clones, about 85% seen once. This clonotype originated in a woman aged 50 to 60 who had been exposed to COVID-19. V usage is TRBV29-1 and J usage is TRBJ1-1, with a possible D match to TRBD1 (6 bases). Sequencing used PBMCs or T cells enriched from blood (not recorded which). Here the CDR3 reads CSVVQGTSEAFF. The CDR3 nucleotides are TGCAGCGTTGTTCAGGGGACAAGTGAAGCTTTCTTT.